This entry describes one T cell receptor (beta chain). Antigen unknown. Sequencing relied on a cDNA template that was reverse transcribed from extracted RNA. Assay used: immunoSEQ multiplex PCR; TCRdb lists only in-frame clones, some missing. Of 210,000 or so clones detected, around 66% appear once; the ten largest clones hold roughly 1.2%. The treatment here: oral pan-JAK inhibitor, 5-10 mg twice daily. Punch biopsies of lesional scalp, plus peripheral blood, were taken from alopecia areata patients. The data belong to a study of CD8+ T cells in alopecia areata. Study results and limitations: Both scalp clonality and the expanded CD8+ clones among the top 100 showed a significant decrease with tofacitinib.

The CDR3 has 14 amino acids. The V end was cut by 2 bases, the J end by 4 bases, with 11 bases between. Germline V gene lookup returns CDR1 MGHDK and CDR2 SYGVNS. The TCR originated in a human donor with alopecia areata. The chain uses TRBV25-1 and TRBJ1-2; tentative D call: TRBD1 (6 bases). The sample in question was CD4+ T cells sorted from blood, obtained at week 44, from a patient treated with tofacitinib. CDR3 in amino acids: CASSEDQGSYGYTF. The DNA of the CDR3 is TGTGCCAGCAGTGAAGATCAGGGGAGCTATGGCTACACCTTC.